This TCR beta chain comes out of a study of cytomegalovirus exposure and HLA in healthy donors. Overall study: Earlier work reported 117 million unique TCR beta sequences from about 180 million T cells. Study-wide results and limits: Analysis was carried out at a later point, and it linked a missense DCLRE1C variant to TCR beta V- and J-gene trimming. Immune exposure information available was restricted to CMV serostatus.

The V and J ends lost 5 bases and 3 bases, in that order; junction bases with no gene match: 5. The length of the CDR3 is 14 residues. Germline CDR1 and CDR2: MNHEY and SMNVEV (reference sequence). A multiplex PCR was run with 60 Vbeta primers and 13 Jbeta primers. The protocol was immunoSEQ multiplex PCR, while the TCRdb copy is restricted to in-frame clones and leaves out a portion. The sample contains approximately 120,000 clones, under 85% of which appear only once. With respect to this clone: Its antigen is still unknown.

Sequencing was carried out using PBMCs. The sequence was obtained from a man aged 40-55 years in good health and CMV-seropositive. V and J are TRBV27 and TRBJ2-5; 8 nucleotides agree with TRBD1. The CDR3 coding sequence is TGTGCCAGCAGTCGACAGGGGACGGAAGAGACCCAGTACTTC. It translates to CASSRQGTEETQYF.